This passage covers 18 T cell receptor beta chains from one sample sequenced in a study of molecular identifiers for immune sequencing clone quantification. One entry per CDR3 protein results from TCRdb running MiXCR on the PCR reads. The data contain 460,000 or so distinct CDR3 sequences, about 21% of them singletons. Material: naive CD8+ T cells from blood, with Jurkat cell RNA spiked in. As to subset: FACS-sorted CD8+CD4-CCR7+CD45RA+ naive T cells. These receptors were taken from a human donor in good health. Some libraries in this study had Jurkat cell RNA spiked in.

In the case of this clonotype: A much larger clonotype is one base distant, so this may be a read error. This CDR3 is missing its conserved last phenylalanine or tryptophan, likely due to a read error. This chain's CDR3 is CASLNRGQETQYL. In nucleotides, the CDR3 is TGTGCCAGCCTGAACAGAGGGCAAGAGACCCAGTACCTC. The chain joins TRBV28 to TRBJ2-5; perhaps TRBD2 as D (5 bases). The CDR3 has 13 residues. Germline CDR1 MDHEN, CDR2 SYDVKM. V lost 8 bases, J lost 2 bases, and 12 bases lay in between.

V and J are TRBV2 and TRBJ2-1; 10 bases are shared with TRBD2. CDR1 SNHLY and CDR2 FYNNEI come from the germline V gene. The CDR3 loop spans 17 amino acids. Trimming took 0 bases from V and 2 from J; bases not matched to a gene: 4. The chain's CDR3 is CASSEALLAGAYNEQFF. DNA for the CDR3: TGTGCCAGCAGTGAAGCGCTCCTAGCGGGAGCCTACAATGAGCAGTTCTTC.

The chain combines TRBV19 with TRBJ2-7; a weak D match, TRBD2 (5 bases). Germline CDR1 LNHDA, CDR2 SQIVND (reference sequence). Trimming removed 3 bases from V and 3 bases from J, with 12 bases in between. This CDR3 is 14 amino acids long. The CDR3 DNA reads TGTGCCAGTAGTATCGCGGACGGGGTCTACGAGCAGTACTTC. Translating it yields CASSIADGVYEQYF.

With respect to this clonotype: Being one base from a much bigger clone, this may be a read error. This likely comes from a read error, as the CDR3 has no conserved phenylalanine or tryptophan at its end. This rearrangement joins TRBV4-3 to TRBJ1-1; D gene uncertain. Trimming shortened V by 0 bases and J by 1 base, and 9 bases separated the two germline ends. CDR3 size: 15 residues. Germline V gene data show CDR1 as LGHNA and CDR2 as YSLEER. CDR3 amino acids: CASSQDRSPNTEAFS. Written as DNA, the CDR3 is TGCGCCAGCAGCCAAGATCGCAGCCCGAACACTGAAGCTTTCTCT.

This clonotype was counted ten times or more. The gene calls are TRBV29-1 and TRBJ2-1; TRBD2 agrees at 7 bases. Germline assignment: CDR1 SQVTM and CDR2 ANQGSEA. The CDR3 is 15 residues long. With 7 bases clipped from V and 10 bases from J, the junction kept 19 bases outside the gene matches. The CDR3 region is CSASTGLAEYGEQFF. DNA of the CDR3: TGCAGCGCATCAACTGGGCTAGCGGAATACGGGGAGCAGTTCTTC.

This chain uses TRBV25-1 with TRBJ2-5, with a possible D match to TRBD2 (5 bases). CDR1 and CDR2 from the germline V gene are MGHDK and SYGVNS. The CDR3 covers 15 residues. The ends were cut back, 2 bases at V and 5 bases at J, with 15 bases in the middle. The CDR3 here is CASSEKRVQWETQYF. The CDR3 bases are TGTGCCAGCAGTGAAAAGAGGGTGCAATGGGAGACCCAGTACTTC.

This chain joins TRBV7-2 and TRBJ2-3, with D possibly being TRBD2 (6 bases). This CDR3 has 14 amino acids. Trimming removed 6 bases from V and 5 bases from J, with 15 bases in between. Per the germline V gene, CDR1 is SGHTA and CDR2 is FQGNSA. CDR3 nucleotides: TGTGCCAGCAGGGAGGGGCAGGAATTAGATACGCAGTATTTT. Protein sequence: CASREGQELDTQYF.

This clonotype showed up just a few times. The chain has TRBV27 and TRBJ2-7; 9 bases map to TRBD1. Germline V lookup: CDR1 MNHEY, CDR2 SMNVEV (reference sequence). With 4 bases clipped from V and 4 bases from J, the junction kept 8 bases outside the gene matches. CDR3 size: 15 residues. The CDR3 here is CASSSSGTGMYEQYF. The CDR3 bases are TGTGCCAGCAGTTCCTCCGGGACAGGGATGTACGAGCAGTACTTC.

The chain has TRBV28 and TRBJ2-1; D call uncertain. There are 17 residues in the CDR3. Germline CDR1 is MDHEN and CDR2 is SYDVKM. V shed 1 base and J shed 0 bases, with 13 bases lying between them. CDR3 sequence: CASSLSIGLTSYNEQFF. The CDR3 nucleotides are TGTGCCAGCAGTTTATCGATTGGGTTGACCTCCTACAATGAGCAGTTCTTC. The whole variable domain, filled in from reference TRBV28 and TRBJ2-1, reads DVKVTQSSRYLVKRTGEKVFLECVQDMDHENMFWYRQDPGLGLRLIYFSYDVKMKEKGDIPEGYSVSREKKERFSLILESASTNQTSMYLCASSLSIGLTSYNEQFFGPGTRLTVL.

This chain connects TRBV7-9 to TRBJ2-1; no clear D. This CDR3 has 15 residues. V lost 1 base, J lost 2 bases, and 9 bases lay in between. Germline lookup yields CDR1 SEHNR and CDR2 FQNEAQ (reference sequence). The CDR3 DNA sequence: TGTGCCAGCAGCTTAGAACCCTCCGCCTACAATGAGCAGTTCTTC. It encodes CASSLEPSAYNEQFF.

The sample holds many counts of this clonotype. The V call is TRBV5-5, the J call TRBJ1-1; TRBD1 is a possible D gene (5 bases). The V end was cut by 0 bases, the J end by 6 bases, with 9 bases between. This CDR3 spans 13 amino acids. Germline V gene sequence: CDR1 SGHKS, CDR2 YYEKEE (reference sequence). CDR3 loop: CASSLVREAEAFF. Written as DNA, the CDR3 is TGTGCCAGCAGCTTGGTCAGGGAGGCTGAAGCTTTCTTT.

This clonotype has at least ten counts. The chain joins TRBV2 to TRBJ1-2; unclear D gene. Looked up from germline, CDR1 is SNHLY and CDR2 is FYNNEI. The CDR3 is 13 residues long. V gave up 3 bases and J gave up 2 bases, with 7 bases separating them. The CDR3 nucleotides are TGTGCCAGCAGTGACGCCGGAAACTATGGCTACACCTTC. Its translation: CASSDAGNYGYTF.

The chain joins TRBV12-3 or TRBV12-4 to TRBJ2-5; the match to TRBD1 covers 9 bases. The CDR3 loop spans 16 amino acids. Trimming cost V 3 bases and J 2 bases; bases outside gene matches: 7. CDR3 region: CASSFPSGQGQETQYF. CDR3 DNA sequence: TGTGCCAGCAGTTTTCCTTCCGGACAGGGGCAAGAGACCCAGTACTTC.

Many counts were recorded for this clonotype. The chain joins TRBV7-2 to TRBJ2-3; D not resolved. The germline gives CDR1 SGHTA, CDR2 FQGNSA. CDR3 size: 12 residues. Trimming took 1 base from V and 6 from J, leaving 5 bases between them. CDR3 coding DNA: TGTGCCAGCAGCTTAGTCGTCGATACGCAGTATTTT. Amino acids: CASSLVVDTQYF. Filled out from reference TRBV7-2 and TRBJ2-3, the complete variable domain reads GAGVSQSPSNKVTEKGKDVELRCDPISGHTALYWYRQSLGQGLEFLIYFQGNSAPDKSGLPSDRFSAERTGGSVSTLTIQRTQQEDSAVYLCASSLVVDTQYFGPGTRLTVL.

This clonotype has ten or more counts. The chain joins TRBV25-1 to TRBJ2-7, with 7 bases matching TRBD1. CDR1 is MGHDK, CDR2 SYGVNS, per germline. Germline trimming cut 4 bases from V and 5 bases from J; bases unmatched to any gene: 5. The CDR3 spans 13 residues. The CDR3 DNA reads TGTGCCAGCAGTGCCTGGACAGGAAACGAGCAGTACTTC. Translating it yields CASSAWTGNEQYF.

The sample holds many counts of this clonotype. The J gene is TRBJ1-5, the V gene TRBV6-2 or TRBV6-3; 9 bases line up with TRBD1. The V and J ends lost 5 bases and 7 bases, in that order; junction bases with no gene match: 6. In germline, CDR1 is MNHEY, CDR2 SVGEGT. The CDR3 loop spans 14 amino acids. DNA of the CDR3: TGTGCCAGCAGTCTTGGACAGGGGAGCCAGCCCCAGCATTTT. Residues: CASSLGQGSQPQHF.

Concerning this clonotype itself: The junction departs from the called germline gene at one end, perhaps through a read error. This chain connects TRBV6-1 to TRBJ2-7; D gene unclear. CDR1 is MNHNS, CDR2 SASEGT, per germline. CDR3 length equals 12 residues. This CDR3 reads CARSDDGYEQYF. CDR3 nucleotide sequence: TGTGCCAGAAGTGATGACGGCTACGAGCAGTACTTC.

This clonotype was seen at least ten times. The CDR3 reads CSARLADRYEQYF. For the CDR3, the DNA is TGCAGTGCTAGATTGGCGGACCGCTACGAGCAGTACTTC. The chain links TRBV20-1 to TRBJ2-7; D remains ambiguous. Per the germline V gene, CDR1 is DFQATT and CDR2 is SNEGSKA (reference sequence). The length of the CDR3 is 13 residues. The ends were cut back, 2 bases at V and 3 bases at J, with 11 bases in the middle.